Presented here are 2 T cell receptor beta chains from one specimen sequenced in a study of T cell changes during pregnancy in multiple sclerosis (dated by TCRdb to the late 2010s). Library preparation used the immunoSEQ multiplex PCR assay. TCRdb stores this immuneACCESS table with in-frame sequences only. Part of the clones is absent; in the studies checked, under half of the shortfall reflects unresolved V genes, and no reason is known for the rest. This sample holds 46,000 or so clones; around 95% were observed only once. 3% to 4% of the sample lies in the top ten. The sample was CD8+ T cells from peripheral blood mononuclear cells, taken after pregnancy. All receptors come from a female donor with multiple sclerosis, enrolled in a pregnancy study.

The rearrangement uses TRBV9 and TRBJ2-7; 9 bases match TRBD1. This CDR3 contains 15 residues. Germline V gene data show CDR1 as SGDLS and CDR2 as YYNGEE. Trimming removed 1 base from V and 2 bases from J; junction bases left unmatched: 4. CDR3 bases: TGTGCCAGCAGCGTACGGGGACAGGGAACCTACGAGCAGTACTTC. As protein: CASSVRGQGTYEQYF.

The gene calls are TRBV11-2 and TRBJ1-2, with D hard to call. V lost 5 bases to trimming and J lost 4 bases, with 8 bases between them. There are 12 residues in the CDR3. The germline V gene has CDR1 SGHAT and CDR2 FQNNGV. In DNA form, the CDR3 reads TGTGCCAGCAGCGTAGGACTCTATGGCTACACCTTC. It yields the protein CASSVGLYGYTF.